Listed here is a single T cell receptor (beta chain). The source of the sample is a study of response to subunit inactivated influenza vaccine. From the RT-PCR reads, TCRdb called clonotypes with MiXCR, one entry per CDR3 protein. The data show about 570,000 distinct CDR3 sequences, over 9% seen once. V dropped 5 bases and J dropped 8; count of bases not matched to a gene: 4. Germline values: CDR1 LNHDA, CDR2 SQIVND (reference sequence). This CDR3 spans 15 amino acids. This sample was shared with a second study, whose subject was T cells expressing NK-cell markers. That study reports: UMIs accompanied the 5'RACE template switching by which TCR beta cDNA was made.

The sample here was PBMCs from blood, taken on the day of vaccination. The chain is built from TRBV19 and TRBJ2-2; 14 positions agree with TRBD2. The TCR originated in a man aged 50 to 60 who received an inactivated influenza vaccine. DNA for the CDR3: TGTGCCAGTAGTGGGACTAGCGGGAGAGTTGGGGAGCTGTTTTTT. It yields the protein CASSGTSGRVGELFF.